The source of this T cell receptor (beta chain) is a study of T cell repertoires in cytomegalovirus infection. Using its own MiXCR run on the reads, TCRdb lists one record per CDR3 protein. The sample holds about 330,000 distinct CDR3 sequences, about 35% seen once. A note on this clonotype: Antigen: not known.

The sample here was cultured PBMCs, taken from culture after CMV antigen stimulation. The receptor was isolated from a human donor in good health (CMV status not recorded). Some clones in this sample may be carry-over from other donors' samples.

CDR3 in amino acids: CASSQDGTNEPQFF. The CDR3 DNA reads as TGCGCCAGCAGCCAAGATGGGACAAACGAACCTCAGTTCTTC. This chain connects TRBV4-3 to TRBJ2-1, with a tentative D call TRBD1 (6 bases). Trimming cost V 0 bases and J 13 bases, with 16 bases left between them. Germline assignment: CDR1 LGHNA and CDR2 YSLEER. The CDR3 has 14 amino acids.